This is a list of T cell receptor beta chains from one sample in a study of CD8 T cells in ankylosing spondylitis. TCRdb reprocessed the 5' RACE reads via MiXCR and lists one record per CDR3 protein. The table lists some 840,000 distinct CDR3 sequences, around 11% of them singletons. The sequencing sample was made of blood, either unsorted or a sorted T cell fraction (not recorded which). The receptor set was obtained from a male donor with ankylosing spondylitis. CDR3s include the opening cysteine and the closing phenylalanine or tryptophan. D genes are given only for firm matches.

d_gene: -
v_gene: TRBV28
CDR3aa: CASSLTTRLGTYEQYF

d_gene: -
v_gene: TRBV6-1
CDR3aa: CASRPGGSSYNSPLHF

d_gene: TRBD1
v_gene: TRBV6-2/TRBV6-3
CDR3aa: CASSYLPGQNYEQYF

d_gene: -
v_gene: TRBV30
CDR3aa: CAWSVHRAVRGDTQYF

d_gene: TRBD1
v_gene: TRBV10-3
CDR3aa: CAITGTGNYGYTF

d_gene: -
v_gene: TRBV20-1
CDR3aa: CSARTPGTLTGGYF

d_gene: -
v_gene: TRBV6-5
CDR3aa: CASSYSTVSGELFF

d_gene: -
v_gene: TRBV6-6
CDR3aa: CASSYSGDGELFF

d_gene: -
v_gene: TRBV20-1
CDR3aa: CSARDGETDTQYF

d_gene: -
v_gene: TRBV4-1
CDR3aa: CASSQSVIPKINEQFF

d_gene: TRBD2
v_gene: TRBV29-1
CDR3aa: CSVGRGYTDTQYF

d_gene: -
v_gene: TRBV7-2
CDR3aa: CASSLPGLRTSSYEQYF

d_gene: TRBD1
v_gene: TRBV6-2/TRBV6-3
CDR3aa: CASSFGRGLAKNIQYF

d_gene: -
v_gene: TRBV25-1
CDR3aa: CASSPSVKYQETQYF

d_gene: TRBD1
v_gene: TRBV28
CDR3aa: CASCWDSYNEQFF

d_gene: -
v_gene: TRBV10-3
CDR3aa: CAISGIRGSYTF

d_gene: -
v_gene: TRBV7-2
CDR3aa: CASSLRQVLSYEQYF

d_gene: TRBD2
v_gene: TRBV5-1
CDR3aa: CASSLSWGREAYEQYF